This T cell receptor beta chain was documented in a study of T cells after yellow fever vaccination. TCRdb passed the 5' RACE reads through MiXCR, listing each CDR3 protein once. The table has roughly 320,000 distinct CDR3 sequences, about 10% seen once; the top ten hold over 3%. In this sample, this clonotype turned up a few times. The length of the CDR3 is 18 residues. With 4 bases clipped from V and 4 bases from J, the junction kept 16 bases outside the gene matches. The receptor's source is a young man who received the YFV17D yellow fever vaccine. V gene TRBV23-1 combines with J gene TRBJ2-1; TRBD1 agrees at 7 bases. TRBV23-1 is known as an ORF, though its function is uncertain. Sample: CD4+ T cells sorted from PBMCs, taken 45 days after the yellow fever booster vaccination. CDR3 nucleotide sequence: TGCGCCAGCAGTCTGGACAGGTCCGGGAATTACGCATACAATGAGCAGTTCTTC. Amino acid sequence: CASSLDRSGNYAYNEQFF.